A selection of T cell receptor beta chains follows, all from one sample in a study of cytomegalovirus exposure and HLA in healthy donors. Assay used: immunoSEQ multiplex PCR; TCRdb lists only in-frame clones, some missing. The table records more than 110,000 clones, 60% to 85% of them present only once. The sequenced material came from PBMCs. All receptors derive from a man between 35 and 55 years old in good health and CMV-seropositive. Both conserved end residues are part of each CDR3. A D gene is named only where the DNA matches it firmly. A clone size is listed for some rows: how often the clone was seen (once, few, many), or a class if it is expanded.

>TRBJ1-2|TRBV29-1|TRBD1|few
TGCAGCGTTGAAGATCTTCCTGAGACAGGGGGGTTGTATGGCTACACCTTC
CSVEDLPETGGLYGYTF
>TRBJ2-3|TRBV27|TRBD2|-
TGTGCCAGCAGTTTATCGTCACTAGCGGGGACCATCACAGATACGCAGTATTTT
CASSLSSLAGTITDTQYF
>TRBJ1-1|TRBV18|TRBD1|-
TGTGCCAGCTCACCACAGGGGGCGAACACTGAAGCTTTCTTT
CASSPQGANTEAFF
>TRBJ1-3|TRBV29-1|-|-
TGCAGCGTTGCGGTGTCGGCTGGAAACACCATATATTTT
CSVAVSAGNTIYF
>TRBJ1-4|TRBV6-6|-|-
TGTGCCAGCACTAAGGACTGGGAAAAACTGTTTTTT
CASTKDWEKLFF
>TRBJ1-2|TRBV6-1|TRBD1|-
TGTGCCAGCGGGAAAGCCGGGACAGGGGAAGGCTACACCTTC
CASGKAGTGEGYTF
>TRBJ2-3|TRBV30|-|-
TGTGCCTGGCTGCGGGACCCCTCAACGCAGTATTTT
CAWLRDPSTQYF
>TRBJ1-2|TRBV6-1|TRBD1|-
TGTGCCAGCAGTGAAGTCCCAGGGGGGATTGTATATGGCTACACCTTC
CASSEVPGGIVYGYTF
>TRBJ2-1|TRBV4-3|TRBD2|-
TGCGCCAGCAGCCAAGTCCTGGGCGGGGGAATCGATGAGCAGTTCTTC
CASSQVLGGGIDEQFF
>TRBJ2-7|TRBV5-8|-|-
TGTGCCAGCAGCTGGAGACCTAGCTCCTACGAGCAGTACTTC
CASSWRPSSYEQYF
>TRBJ2-7|TRBV7-2|-|-
TGTGCCAGCAGCTTAGGTCGAGCCTACGAGCAGTACTTC
CASSLGRAYEQYF
>TRBJ1-5|TRBV27|-|-
TGTGCCAGCGGCCGCGGTCGGACCCAGCATTTT
CASGRGRTQHF
>TRBJ1-4|TRBV5-8|-|once
TGTGCCAGCAGCCTCCCGGGGGACCGGACTGAAAAACTGTTTTTT
CASSLPGDRTEKLFF
>TRBJ2-2|TRBV6-1|-|few
TGTGCCAGCAGAGACAGGCCCCGAGACGGGGAGCTGTTTTTT
CASRDRPRDGELFF
>TRBJ1-1|TRBV18|-|-
TGTGCCAGCTCACCTCGCTTCCAGGCCCCGAACACTGAAGCTTTCTTT
CASSPRFQAPNTEAFF
>TRBJ2-7|TRBV28|TRBD2|-
TGTGCCAGCAGTTTACGTCCGGGAGGCCCCTCGGGGGAGCAGTACTTC
CASSLRPGGPSGEQYF
>TRBJ2-1|TRBV2|-|once
TGTGCCAGCAAAGAACGGCAGGATCTTTACAATGAGCAGTTCTTC
CASKERQDLYNEQFF
>TRBJ2-7|TRBV18|-|-
TGTGCCAGCTCACCCCGGAGCTCCTACGAGCAGTACTTC
CASSPRSSYEQYF
>TRBJ2-1|TRBV5-5|TRBD2|-
TGTGCCAGCAGCTCGGGGTGGGGGGGCTCCTACAATGAGCAGTTCTTC
CASSSGWGGSYNEQFF
>TRBJ2-1|TRBV7-2|TRBD2|-
TGTGCCAGCAGTCGATCCCAGGCGGGGGGGCCCTACAATGAGCAGTTCTTC
CASSRSQAGGPYNEQFF
>TRBJ1-5|TRBV5-8|-|-
TGTGCCAGCACCATGTTGGGGGAGGGTAGCAATCAGCCCCAGCATTTT
CASTMLGEGSNQPQHF
>TRBJ1-1|TRBV19|-|-
TGTGCCAGTAGTATCTTAAGGGGGAACACTGAAGCTTTCTTT
CASSILRGNTEAFF
>TRBJ2-1|TRBV11-3|-|once
TGTGCCATATCCCAAGAGGCGAATGAGCAGTTCTTC
CAISQEANEQFF
>TRBJ2-2|TRBV29-1|TRBD2|few
TGCAGCGTTCAGCGGGAGAACACCGGGGAGCTGTTTTTT
CSVQRENTGELFF
>TRBJ2-2|TRBV4-2|TRBD1|-
TGTGCCAGCAGCCAAGGGGACAGCCTGAACACCGGGGAGCTGTTTTTT
CASSQGDSLNTGELFF
>TRBJ2-7|TRBV28|-|-
TGTGCCAGCAGTTTAATGTTCCCGTCCCGAGGAAACTACGAGCAGTACTTC
CASSLMFPSRGNYEQYF
>TRBJ2-5|TRBV14|TRBD2|-
TGTGCCAGCAGCCAAGCCCTGCCGCCGGGACTAGCGGGGGGGGAACGGGAGACCCAGTACTTC
CASSQALPPGLAGGERETQYF
>TRBJ2-5|TRBV9|TRBD2|-
TGTGCCAGCAGCGTCCTAGCGGGAGAAGGAGAGACCCAGTACTTC
CASSVLAGEGETQYF
>TRBJ2-6|TRBV27|TRBD2|few
TGTGCCAGCACCCGTGTGGCGGGAGCGCCTGGGGCCAACGTCCTGACTTTC
CASTRVAGAPGANVLTF
>TRBJ1-3|TRBV7-2|-|-
TGTGCCAGCAGCTTAGGCAGCTCTGGAAACACCATATATTTT
CASSLGSSGNTIYF
>TRBJ1-6|TRBV27|TRBD1|-
TGTGCCAGCAGTTTGTCCGGGACAGGGTACGGTTTTTATAATTCACCCCTCCACTTT
CASSLSGTGYGFYNSPLHF
>TRBJ2-1|TRBV19|TRBD1|-
TGTGCCAGTAGTCAGGGGGCGGACTACAATGAGCAGTTCTTC
CASSQGADYNEQFF
>TRBJ2-2|TRBV27|-|-
TGTGCCAGCAGTTGGGGGCCGGTCCTCACCGGGGAGCTGTTTTTT
CASSWGPVLTGELFF
>TRBJ1-1|TRBV6-1|-|-
TGTGCCAGCAGATGGGGGGGCGTCCAGGGTACTGAAGCTTTCTTT
CASRWGGVQGTEAFF
>TRBJ2-7|TRBV6-6|-|-
TGTGCCAGCACCCCCACGTTGGAGGGGCGCCTGGACGAGCAGTACTTC
CASTPTLEGRLDEQYF